These T cell receptor beta chains were read from a single sample in a study of cytomegalovirus exposure and HLA in healthy donors. The table came from immunoSEQ multiplex PCR; TCRdb's copy has only in-frame clones and leaves some out. The repertoire has approximately 100,000 clones, roughly nine tenths of them found once; the top ten carry roughly 3.9%. The sequenced sample consisted of PBMCs. The receptors originated from a woman under 40 in good health and CMV-seronegative. The CDR3 runs from the conserved cysteine through the conserved F or W. Each record gives: J gene, D gene, clone size, V gene, CDR3 DNA, CDR3 protein. D genes are given only for firm matches. Part of the rows lack a size; the others show once, few, many or a class for expanded clones.

>TRBJ2-1|-|once|TRBV2
TGTGCCAGCAGGAAGACAGAGACCTACAATGAGCAGTTCTTC
CASRKTETYNEQFF
>TRBJ1-2|-|-|TRBV29-1
TGCAGCGTTGAAGGGGCTCAGGGCGCTAGTGGCTACACCTTC
CSVEGAQGASGYTF
>TRBJ1-1|TRBD1|-|TRBV7-8
TGTGCCAGCAGCCGGGCCCCGGGACAGGGTACTGAAGCTTTCTTT
CASSRAPGQGTEAFF
>TRBJ1-1|-|once|TRBV9
TGTGCCAGCAGCGTCCAGGGCCGATTGAACACTGAAGCTTTCTTT
CASSVQGRLNTEAFF
>TRBJ2-7|TRBD1|-|TRBV6-5
TGTGCCAGCAGATTCCGGGACAGGTGGGACTACGAGCAGTACTTC
CASRFRDRWDYEQYF
>TRBJ2-1|-|-|TRBV5-6
TGTGCCAGCAGCTTGACACTAATCGGGGTCAATGAGCAGTTCTTC
CASSLTLIGVNEQFF
>TRBJ2-5|-|few|TRBV7-9
TGTGCCAGCAGCTTGGGGCGCGGGGTACAAGAGACCCAGTACTTC
CASSLGRGVQETQYF
>TRBJ2-6|TRBD1|few|TRBV7-2
TGTGCCAGCAGCGCGTACAGGGGGCGCGAGTCTGGGGCCAACGTCCTGACTTTC
CASSAYRGRESGANVLTF
>TRBJ2-2|TRBD1|-|TRBV6-6
TGTGCCAGCCGACAGGGGATCACCGGGGAGCTGTTTTTT
CASRQGITGELFF
>TRBJ2-7|TRBD2|-|TRBV29-1
TGCAGCGTCCAGACTAGCGGGAGGCCCTACGAGCAGTACTTC
CSVQTSGRPYEQYF
>TRBJ2-1|TRBD2|-|TRBV13
TGTGCCAGCAGCTTTACTAGCGGGGTTTATTATGAGCAGTTCTTC
CASSFTSGVYYEQFF
>TRBJ2-3|-|-|TRBV9
TGTGCCAGCAGCGTAATAGCGACTAGCACAGATACGCAGTATTTT
CASSVIATSTDTQYF
>TRBJ1-5|TRBD1|-|TRBV15
TGTGCCACCAGCAGAGATCTAGGACAGGGGGCTCGTCAGCCCCAGCATTTT
CATSRDLGQGARQPQHF